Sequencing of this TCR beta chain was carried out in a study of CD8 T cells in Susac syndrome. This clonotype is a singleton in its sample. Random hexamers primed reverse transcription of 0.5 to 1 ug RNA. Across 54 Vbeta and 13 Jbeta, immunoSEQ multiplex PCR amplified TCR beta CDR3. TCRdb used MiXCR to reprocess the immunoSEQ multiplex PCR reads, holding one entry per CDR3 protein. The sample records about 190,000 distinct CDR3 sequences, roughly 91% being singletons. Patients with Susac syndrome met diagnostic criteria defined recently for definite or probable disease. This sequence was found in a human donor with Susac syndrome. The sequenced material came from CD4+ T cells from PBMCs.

This CDR3 reads CASTQGASGGIEQFF. The CDR3 nucleotides are TGCGCCAGCACCCAGGGGGCTAGCGGGGGTATTGAGCAGTTCTTC. J is TRBJ2-1 and V is TRBV5-1, with TRBD2 matching 10 bases. From germline, CDR1 is SGHRS and CDR2 YFSETQ. The ends lost 6 bases at V and 9 bases at J; junction bases unmatched: 12. This CDR3 region has 15 residues. Filled out from reference TRBV5-1 and TRBJ2-1, the complete variable domain reads KAGVTQTPRYLIKTRGQQVTLSCSPISGHRSVSWYQQTPGQGLQFLFEYFSETQRNKGNFPGRFSGRQFSNSRSEMNVSTLELGDSALYLCASTQGASGGIEQFFGPGTRLTVL.